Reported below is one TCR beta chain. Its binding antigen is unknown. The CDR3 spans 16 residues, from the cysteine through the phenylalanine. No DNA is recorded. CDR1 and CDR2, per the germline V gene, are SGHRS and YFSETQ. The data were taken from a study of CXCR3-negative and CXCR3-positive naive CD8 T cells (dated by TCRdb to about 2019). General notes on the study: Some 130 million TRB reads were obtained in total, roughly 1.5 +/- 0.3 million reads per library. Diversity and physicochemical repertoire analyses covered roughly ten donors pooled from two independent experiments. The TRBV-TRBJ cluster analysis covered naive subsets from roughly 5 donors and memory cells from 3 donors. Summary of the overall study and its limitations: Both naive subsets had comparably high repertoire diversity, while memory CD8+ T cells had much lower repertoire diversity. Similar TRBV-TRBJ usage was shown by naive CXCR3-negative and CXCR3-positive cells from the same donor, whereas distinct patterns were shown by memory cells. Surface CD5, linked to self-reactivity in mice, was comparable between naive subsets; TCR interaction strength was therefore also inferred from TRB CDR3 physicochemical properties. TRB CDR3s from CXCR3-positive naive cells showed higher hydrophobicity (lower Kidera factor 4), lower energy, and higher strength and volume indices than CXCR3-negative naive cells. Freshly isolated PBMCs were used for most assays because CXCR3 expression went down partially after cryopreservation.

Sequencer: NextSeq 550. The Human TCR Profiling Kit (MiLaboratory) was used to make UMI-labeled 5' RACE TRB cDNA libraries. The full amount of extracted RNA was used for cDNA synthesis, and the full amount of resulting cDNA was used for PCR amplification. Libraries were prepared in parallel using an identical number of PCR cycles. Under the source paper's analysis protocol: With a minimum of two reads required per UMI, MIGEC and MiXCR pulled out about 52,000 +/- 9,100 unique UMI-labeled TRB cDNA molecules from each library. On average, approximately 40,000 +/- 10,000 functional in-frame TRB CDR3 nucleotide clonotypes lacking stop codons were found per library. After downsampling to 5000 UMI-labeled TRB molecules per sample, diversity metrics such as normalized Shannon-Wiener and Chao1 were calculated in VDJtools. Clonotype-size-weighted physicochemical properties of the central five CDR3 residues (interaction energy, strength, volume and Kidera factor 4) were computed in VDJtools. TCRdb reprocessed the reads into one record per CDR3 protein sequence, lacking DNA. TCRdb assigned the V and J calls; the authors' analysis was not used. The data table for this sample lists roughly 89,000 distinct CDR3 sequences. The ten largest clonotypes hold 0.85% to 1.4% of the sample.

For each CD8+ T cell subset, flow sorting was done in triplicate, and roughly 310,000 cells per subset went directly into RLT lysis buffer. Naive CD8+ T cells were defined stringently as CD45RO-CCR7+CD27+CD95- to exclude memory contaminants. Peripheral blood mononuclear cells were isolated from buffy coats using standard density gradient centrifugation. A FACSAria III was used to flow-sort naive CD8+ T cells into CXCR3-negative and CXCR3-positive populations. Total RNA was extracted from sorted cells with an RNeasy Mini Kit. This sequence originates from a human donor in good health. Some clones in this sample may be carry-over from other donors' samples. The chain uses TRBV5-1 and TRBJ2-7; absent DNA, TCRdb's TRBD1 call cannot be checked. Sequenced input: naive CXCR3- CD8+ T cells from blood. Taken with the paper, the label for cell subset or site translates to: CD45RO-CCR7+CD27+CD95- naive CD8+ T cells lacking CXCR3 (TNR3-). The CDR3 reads CASSYDRGGPYYEQYF. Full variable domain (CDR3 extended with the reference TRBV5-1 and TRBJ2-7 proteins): KAGVTQTPRYLIKTRGQQVTLSCSPISGHRSVSWYQQTPGQGLQFLFEYFSETQRNKGNFPGRFSGRQFSNSRSEMNVSTLELGDSALYLCASSYDRGGPYYEQYFGPGTRLTVT.